Listed here are 23 T cell receptor beta chains from one sample, sequenced in a study of cytomegalovirus exposure and HLA in healthy donors. 60 Vbeta and 13 Jbeta primers were used in PCR. Sequenced by immunoSEQ multiplex PCR; TCRdb stores in-frame clones only, minus some. This sample has roughly 130,000 clones, with about 66% found just once. The source material was PBMCs. The receptor source for this set is a man aged 25 to 40 in good health and CMV-seropositive.

This clone has just a few counts. The chain combines TRBV2 with TRBJ2-1; D gene ambiguous. Germline values: CDR1 SNHLY, CDR2 FYNNEI. The CDR3 extends over 15 amino acids. The germline V and J ends were trimmed by 3 bases and 3 bases, with 12 bases remaining between them. The CDR3 DNA is TGTGCCAGCAGTGAGGGCGAGATGTTCTACAATGAGCAGTTCTTC. Translating it yields CASSEGEMFYNEQFF.

V usage is TRBV6-5 and J usage is TRBJ1-6; 8 nucleotides align to TRBD1. Germline trimming cut 6 bases from V and 8 bases from J; bases unmatched to any gene: 6. Germline V gene sequence: CDR1 MNHEY, CDR2 SVGAGI. The CDR3 covers 14 residues. CDR3 DNA sequence: TGTGCCAGCAGCTACAGGGGGTGGGATTCACCCCTCCACTTT. As protein: CASSYRGWDSPLHF.

The chain carries TRBV19 and TRBJ1-2; 7 nucleotides match TRBD1. The V gene end was trimmed by 9 bases and the J gene end by 1 base; junction bases not matched to a gene: 11. Germline V gene sequence: CDR1 LNHDA, CDR2 SQIVND (reference sequence). This CDR3 is built from 15 residues. The CDR3, as DNA: TGTGCCAGCCGGGACAGAGACCGCCTTAACTATGGCTACACCTTC. Protein product: CASRDRDRLNYGYTF.

The genes are TRBV27 and TRBJ1-5, with D hard to call. V lost 5 bases and J lost 5, with 19 bases in between. The germline V gene encodes CDR1 MNHEY and CDR2 SMNVEV (reference sequence). The CDR3 is 16 residues long. The CDR3 region is CASSPDWWQRYQPQHF. Written as DNA, the CDR3 is TGTGCCAGCAGTCCTGACTGGTGGCAGAGATATCAGCCCCAGCATTTT.

The chain is built from TRBV13 and TRBJ2-7, with TRBD2 as a possible D gene (6 bases). V dropped 1 base and J dropped 7 bases, with 14 bases sitting between them. Germline CDR1 and CDR2: PRHDT and FYEKMQ (reference sequence). The CDR3 spans 14 residues. Written as DNA, the CDR3 is TGTGCCAGCAGCTTAGCGGGAGCCCTCGAGGAGCAGTACTTC. Amino acid sequence: CASSLAGALEEQYF.

This clone has only a few counts. This chain uses TRBV10-3 with TRBJ1-3; a possible D gene is TRBD1 (6 bases). V lost 2 bases and J lost 4, with 9 bases in between. This CDR3 comprises 14 residues. Germline V gene lookup returns CDR1 ENHRY and CDR2 SYGVKD. The CDR3 region has the DNA TGTGCCATCAGTGAGAGGGGGACGGGAAACACCATATATTTT. Translating gives CAISERGTGNTIYF.

The chain couples TRBV7-3 to TRBJ2-6; D is perhaps TRBD1 (5 bases). Trimming left V 5 bases short and J 4 bases short, with 15 bases between. The CDR3 contains 16 residues. Germline values: CDR1 SGHTA, CDR2 FQGTGA. The CDR3 nucleotides read TGTGCCAGCAGCCGGGCTGGGGCCTGGGGGGCCAACGTCCTGACTTTC. Encoded protein: CASSRAGAWGANVLTF.

The chain recombines TRBV7-2 with TRBJ2-1, with TRBD1 identical over 7 bases. Germline CDR1 is SGHTA and CDR2 is FQGNSA. After removal of 5 bases from V and 3 bases from J, the junction contained 16 bases not matched to a gene. The CDR3 has 18 amino acids. Written as DNA, the CDR3 is TGTGCCAGCAGCACAGACCGTCGGACAGGCCTGAACTACAATGAGCAGTTCTTC. Amino acid sequence: CASSTDRRTGLNYNEQFF. Supplemented by reference TRBV7-2 and TRBJ2-1, the full variable domain reads GAGVSQSPSNKVTEKGKDVELRCDPISGHTALYWYRQSLGQGLEFLIYFQGNSAPDKSGLPSDRFSAERTGGSVSTLTIQRTQQEDSAVYLCASSTDRRTGLNYNEQFFGPGTRLTVL.

This chain connects TRBV27 to TRBJ2-1, with D possibly being TRBD2 (5 bases). The germline V gene encodes CDR1 MNHEY and CDR2 SMNVEV (reference sequence). V was shortened by 2 bases and J by 1 base, with 18 bases between the two germline ends. The CDR3 is 18 residues long. The CDR3 here is CASSLRPFRLASYNEQFF. The CDR3 DNA sequence: TGTGCCAGCAGTTTAAGGCCTTTTAGGCTAGCATCCTACAATGAGCAGTTCTTC.

The chain links TRBV5-6 to TRBJ1-5; 8 bases match TRBD1. Trimming cost V 3 bases and J 5 bases; bases outside gene matches: 10. There are 16 residues in the CDR3. In germline, CDR1 is SGHDT, CDR2 YYEEEE. This chain's CDR3 is CASSSSRAGGYQPQHF. DNA for the CDR3: TGTGCCAGCAGCTCCTCCCGAGCAGGGGGCTATCAGCCCCAGCATTTT.

The J gene is TRBJ2-1, the V gene TRBV5-4; D perhaps matches TRBD2 (6 bases). The germline V and J ends were trimmed by 4 bases and 3 bases, with 14 bases remaining between them. CDR1 SGHNT and CDR2 YYREEE come from the germline V gene (reference sequence). CDR3 size: 15 residues. CDR3 sequence: CASSDRTGGYNEQFF. CDR3 nucleotides: TGTGCCAGCAGCGACCGAACCGGGGGCTACAATGAGCAGTTCTTC.

This clone was observed a handful of times. The chain links TRBV23-1 to TRBJ1-1; 7 nucleotides match TRBD1. TRBV23-1 counts as an open reading frame of uncertain function. The CDR3 extends over 14 amino acids. The V and J ends lost 4 bases and 5 bases, in that order; junction bases with no gene match: 7. Here the CDR3 DNA reads TGCGCCAGCAGTCTCCCAGGGGGAGGAACTGAAGCTTTCTTT. As protein: CASSLPGGGTEAFF.

This sequence joins TRBV5-1 and TRBJ2-7, with D tentatively TRBD1 (6 bases). V lost 4 bases to trimming and J lost 2 bases, with 16 bases between them. The CDR3 consists of 15 residues. Germline V CDR1 and CDR2: SGHRS, YFSETQ. DNA for the CDR3: TGCGCCAGCAGCCAATCGACCGGGACAACCTACGAGCAGTACTTC. This codes for CASSQSTGTTYEQYF.

As DNA, the CDR3 is TGTGCCAGCAGCCCCAGGGGCAGGGCGAACACTGAAGCTTTCTTT. Translating it yields CASSPRGRANTEAFF. V usage is TRBV4-2 and J usage is TRBJ1-1, with a possible D match to TRBD1 (6 bases). CDR3 length equals 15 residues. Trimming stripped 4 bases from V and 1 base from J, with 13 bases between. Germline V gives CDR1 LGHNA, CDR2 YNFKEQ.

V is TRBV28 and J is TRBJ2-5; TRBD2 matches at 8 bases. This CDR3 region has 12 residues. CDR1 is MDHEN and CDR2 is SYDVKM in the germline V gene. After removal of 3 bases from V and 10 bases from J, the junction contained 4 bases not matched to a gene. CDR3 protein: CASSFLREVQYF. CDR3 DNA sequence: TGTGCCAGCAGTTTTTTGCGGGAGGTCCAGTACTTC.

This clone has just a few counts. The chain links TRBV5-4 to TRBJ1-3; TRBD1 matches 8 bases. The CDR3 has 14 amino acids. V lost 9 bases to trimming and J lost 4 bases; unmatched junction nucleotides: 9. Germline CDR1 reads SGHNT; CDR2 reads YYREEE (reference sequence). CDR3 nucleotides: TGTGCCACCATGGACAGGGCGGGCGGAAACACCATATATTTT. Protein: CATMDRAGGNTIYF. Looking up the rest from reference TRBV5-4 and TRBJ1-3 gives the full variable domain: ETGVTQSPTHLIKTRGQQVTLRCSSQSGHNTVSWYQQALGQGPQFIFQYYREEENGRGNFPPRFSGLQFPNYSSELNVNALELDDSALYLCATMDRAGGNTIYFGEGSWLTVV.

V and J are TRBV15 and TRBJ1-3; no clear D. From germline, CDR1 is LNHNV and CDR2 YYDKDF (reference sequence). Trimming removed 5 bases at V and 0 bases at J, with 11 bases between. The CDR3 extends over 15 amino acids. The CDR3 reads CATSRGGGSGNTIYF. The CDR3 coding sequence is TGTGCCACCAGCCGGGGTGGAGGCTCTGGAAACACCATATATTTT.

This clone has only a few counts. The genes are TRBV11-2 and TRBJ2-7; the match to TRBD2 covers 10 bases. Per germline, CDR1 SGHAT and CDR2 FQNNGV. CDR3 size: 16 residues. V was clipped by 5 bases and J by 5 bases; unmatched bases: 12. For the CDR3, the DNA is TGTGCCAGCAGCCGAAACTTAGCGGGAGGTTCTCACGAGCAGTACTTC. Residues: CASSRNLAGGSHEQYF.

This chain connects TRBV25-1 to TRBJ1-2; 8 positions match TRBD1. J lost 3 bases, V lost 4 bases, and 7 bases had no gene match. The CDR3 sequence is 15 residues long. Looked up from germline, CDR1 is MGHDK and CDR2 is SYGVNS. Here the CDR3 reads CASSGLQGVDYGYTF. The CDR3 region has the DNA TGTGCCAGCAGTGGCTTACAGGGGGTGGACTATGGCTACACCTTC.

The rearrangement uses TRBV19 and TRBJ2-2, with D perhaps TRBD2 (5 bases). Per the germline V gene, CDR1 is LNHDA and CDR2 is SQIVND (reference sequence). Trimming took 5 bases from V and 4 from J, leaving 14 bases between them. CDR3 length: 15 amino acids. The CDR3 DNA reads TGTGCCAGTAGTTCAATCCCGCGGGCCACCGGGGAGCTGTTTTTT. Amino acid sequence: CASSSIPRATGELFF.

A word on this clone: Its ends do not fully match the called genes, so a read error is possible. V is TRBV7-7 and J is TRBJ2-7, with unresolved D. Germline V gene data show CDR1 as SSHAT and CDR2 as FNYEAQ (reference sequence). The CDR3 has 14 amino acids. CDR3 sequence: CASSPREFSYEQYF. CDR3 bases: TGTGCTAGCAGCCCCCGAGAGTTCTCCTACGAGCAGTACTTC.

CDR3 DNA sequence: TGTGCCAGCAGTCTTTCGACAGTGCAGCCCCAGCATTTT. It specifies CASSLSTVQPQHF. The J gene is TRBJ1-5, the V gene TRBV27, with a tentative D call TRBD1 (5 bases). Trimming took 5 bases from V and 7 from J, leaving 12 bases between them. Germline CDR1 and CDR2: MNHEY and SMNVEV (reference sequence). The CDR3 length is 13 residues.

To note about this clone: One end of the junction is discordant with germline, which a read error may explain. V is TRBV7-9 and J is TRBJ2-3; TRBD2 might be the D (5 bases). The CDR3 totals 12 residues. Germline V gene lookup returns CDR1 SEHNR and CDR2 FQNEAQ (reference sequence). The CDR3, as DNA: TGTGCCAGCAGCTTTGTAGGGAGAGGGCGGCGTTTT. Residues: CASSFVGRGRRF.